The sequence of this TCR beta chain was determined in a study of identical twins. Template switching added a universal primer binding site, and final cDNA carried unique molecular identifiers. TCRdb reprocessed the 5' RACE reads via MiXCR and lists one record per CDR3 protein. The data contain 700,000 or so distinct CDR3 sequences, approximately 22% of them seen just once; the ten biggest clones take up around 4.4%. The CDR3 loop spans 15 amino acids. The V gene end was trimmed by 5 bases and the J gene end by 8 bases; junction bases not matched to a gene: 9. Separately, the same data were catalogued under a study of T cells expressing NK-cell markers. As that report states: Only alpha-beta TCR T cells were sorted in several experiments, using an anti-gamma-delta TCR antibody. It was still unclear whether expanded NKG2C+ T cell clones were HCMV specific.

This sequence was found in a woman under 30 in good health. The gene calls are TRBV12-3 or TRBV12-4 and TRBJ2-1; TRBD1 matches 10 bases. Source material: PBMCs. CDR3 residues: CASSPGTGAGHEQFF. The CDR3 DNA is TGTGCCAGCAGTCCCGGGACAGGGGCTGGGCATGAGCAGTTCTTC.